The rows below give T cell receptor beta chains drawn from one sample of a study of T cell responses to AZD1222 COVID-19 vaccine. Clones were read by immunoSEQ multiplex PCR, and TCRdb kept only the in-frame ones, dropping some. The sample includes about 110,000 clones, around 87% seen only once; the top ten take 3.5% to 4.5%. The specimen was peripheral blood, collected on day 0 of AZD1222 vaccination. The receptor set was obtained from an adult in good health. Each CDR3 is given without its conserved first and last residue.

V gene	J gene	CDR3 protein
TRBV19	TRBJ1-1	ASTPRGGTEAF
TRBV28	TRBJ1-5	ASSLLGTGGRNQPQH
TRBV5-1	TRBJ2-3	ASSDSGGNTDTQY
TRBV4-1	TRBJ1-4	ASSQPIINEKLF
TRBV6-2/TRBV6-3	TRBJ2-3	ASNPVGSSDTQY
TRBV24-1	TRBJ1-2	ATRGTNDGYT
TRBV6-2/TRBV6-3	TRBJ2-7	ASSYSGSSYEQY
TRBV7-6	TRBJ2-3	ASSVTSGASADTQY
TRBV12-5	TRBJ1-6	ASGLGLASSYNSPLH
TRBV2	TRBJ2-1	ASSTAYNEQF
TRBV6-2/TRBV6-3	TRBJ1-5	ASSTQNSNQPQH
TRBV10-3	TRBJ1-1	AIKYTPNTEAF
TRBV19	TRBJ1-2	ASSIGRGGYGYT
TRBV9	TRBJ2-2	ASSVQLQASGPGQNTGELF
TRBV11-2	TRBJ2-1	ASSLDSSGGLYNEQF
TRBV30	TRBJ1-1	AWSPRTEAF
TRBV5-6	TRBJ1-5	ASSSGRRGIGNQPQH
TRBV5-3	TRBJ2-1	ARSFRGRYNEQF
TRBV6-4	TRBJ1-5	ASSTRRGQGIGNQPQH
TRBV27	TRBJ2-3	ASSSLPGLAGGPTDTQY
TRBV19	TRBJ1-5	ASSIKANQPQH
TRBV5-1	TRBJ2-3	ASSPSGRDTDTQY
TRBV29-1	TRBJ2-7	SVELQDYEQY
TRBV5-1	TRBJ1-1	ASRTEAMNTEAF
TRBV28	TRBJ1-2	ASKWGQGATNYGYT
TRBV5-4	TRBJ2-7	ASKDWTGVEQY
TRBV19	TRBJ1-1	ASIRYTEAF
TRBV6-4	TRBJ2-7	ASRLAGAPYEQY
TRBV5-1	TRBJ2-1	ASSPDPTGTEQF
TRBV3-1/TRBV3-2	TRBJ1-6	ASSQNGLNSPLH
TRBV9	TRBJ1-3	ASSVAGQQNTIY
TRBV5-1	TRBJ2-1	ASSPREAGNEQF